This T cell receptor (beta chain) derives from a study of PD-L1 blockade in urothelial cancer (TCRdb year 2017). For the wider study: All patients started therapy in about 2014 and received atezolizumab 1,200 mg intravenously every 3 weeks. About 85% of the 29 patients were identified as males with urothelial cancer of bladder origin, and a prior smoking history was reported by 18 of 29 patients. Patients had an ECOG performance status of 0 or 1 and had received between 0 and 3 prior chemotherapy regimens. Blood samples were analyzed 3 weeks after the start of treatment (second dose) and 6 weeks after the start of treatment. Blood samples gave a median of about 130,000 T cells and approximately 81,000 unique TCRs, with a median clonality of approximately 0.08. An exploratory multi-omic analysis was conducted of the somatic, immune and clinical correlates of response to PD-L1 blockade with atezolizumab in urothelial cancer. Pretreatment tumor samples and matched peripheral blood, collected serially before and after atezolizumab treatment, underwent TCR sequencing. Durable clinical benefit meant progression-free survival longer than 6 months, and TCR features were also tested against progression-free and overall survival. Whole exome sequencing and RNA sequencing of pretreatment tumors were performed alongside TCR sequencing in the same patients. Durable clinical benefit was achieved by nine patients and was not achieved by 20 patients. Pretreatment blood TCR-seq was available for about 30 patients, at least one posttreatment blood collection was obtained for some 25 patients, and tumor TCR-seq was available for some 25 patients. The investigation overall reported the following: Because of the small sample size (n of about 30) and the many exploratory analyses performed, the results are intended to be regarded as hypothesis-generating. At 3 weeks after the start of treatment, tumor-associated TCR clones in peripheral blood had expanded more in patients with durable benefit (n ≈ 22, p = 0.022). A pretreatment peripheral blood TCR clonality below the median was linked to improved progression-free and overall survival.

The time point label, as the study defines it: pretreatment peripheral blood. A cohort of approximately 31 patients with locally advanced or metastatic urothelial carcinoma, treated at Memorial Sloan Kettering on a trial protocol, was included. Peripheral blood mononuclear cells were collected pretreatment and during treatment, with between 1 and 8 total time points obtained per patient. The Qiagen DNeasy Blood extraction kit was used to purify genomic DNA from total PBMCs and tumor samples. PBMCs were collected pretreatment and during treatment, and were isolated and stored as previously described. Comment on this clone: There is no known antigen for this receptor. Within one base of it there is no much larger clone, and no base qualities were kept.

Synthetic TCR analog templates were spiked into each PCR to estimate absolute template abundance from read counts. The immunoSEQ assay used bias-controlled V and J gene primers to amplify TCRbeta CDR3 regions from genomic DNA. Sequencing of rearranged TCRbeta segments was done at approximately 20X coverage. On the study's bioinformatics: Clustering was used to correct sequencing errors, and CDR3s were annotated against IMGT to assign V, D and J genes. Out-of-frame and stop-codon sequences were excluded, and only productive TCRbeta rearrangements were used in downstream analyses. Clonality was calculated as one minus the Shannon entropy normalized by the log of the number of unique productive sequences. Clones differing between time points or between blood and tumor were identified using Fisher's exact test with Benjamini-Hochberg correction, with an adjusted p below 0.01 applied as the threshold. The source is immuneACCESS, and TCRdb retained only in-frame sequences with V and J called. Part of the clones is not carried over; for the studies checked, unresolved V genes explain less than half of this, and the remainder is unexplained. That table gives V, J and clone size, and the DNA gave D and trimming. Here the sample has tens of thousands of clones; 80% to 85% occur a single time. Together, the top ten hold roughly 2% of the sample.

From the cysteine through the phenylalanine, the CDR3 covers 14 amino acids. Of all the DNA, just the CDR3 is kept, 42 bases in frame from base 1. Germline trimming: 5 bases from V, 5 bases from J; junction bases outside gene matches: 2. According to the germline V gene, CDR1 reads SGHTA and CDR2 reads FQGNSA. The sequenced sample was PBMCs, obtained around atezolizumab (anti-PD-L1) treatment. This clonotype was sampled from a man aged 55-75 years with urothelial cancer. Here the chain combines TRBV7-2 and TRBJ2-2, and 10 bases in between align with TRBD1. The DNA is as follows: TGTGCCAGCAGCGGGACAGGGGTAACCGGGGAGCTGTTTTTT. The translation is CASSGTGVTGELFF.